A selection of T cell receptor beta chains follows, all from one sample in a study of blood T cell repertoires in COVID-19. The table came from immunoSEQ multiplex PCR; TCRdb's copy has only in-frame clones and leaves some out. Among fewer than 200,000 clones, roughly 79% were seen once, and the ten largest hold about 26%. The source material was peripheral blood. The receptors come from a woman aged 70-85 years with acute or convalescent COVID-19. Both conserved end residues are part of each CDR3. Fields, in order: J gene, clone size, V gene, D gene, CDR3 length, CDR3 protein, CDR3 DNA. The D gene is left open where the match is weak. Where a row states a size, it is once, few, many or the class of an expanded clone; other rows omit it.

j_gene: TRBJ2-7; abundance: .; v_gene: TRBV29-1; d_gene: TRBD1; len: 14; CDR3aa: CSVSPGQGISEQYF; CDR3nt: TGCAGCGTGTCACCGGGACAGGGTATCTCCGAGCAGTACTTC
j_gene: TRBJ1-6; abundance: once; v_gene: TRBV6-5; d_gene: TRBD1; len: 15; CDR3aa: CASVYRGEDNSPLHF; CDR3nt: TGTGCCAGCGTATACAGGGGCGAGGATAATTCACCCCTCCACTTT
j_gene: TRBJ2-2; abundance: .; v_gene: TRBV10-3; d_gene: .; len: 15; CDR3aa: CAIRGDLLNTGELFF; CDR3nt: TGTGCCATCAGGGGGGACTTACTCAACACCGGGGAGCTGTTTTTT
j_gene: TRBJ2-7; abundance: .; v_gene: TRBV29-1; d_gene: TRBD2; len: 13; CDR3aa: CSVLAGDAYEQYF; CDR3nt: TGCAGCGTGCTAGCGGGGGACGCCTACGAGCAGTACTTC
j_gene: TRBJ2-3; abundance: .; v_gene: TRBV9; d_gene: .; len: 13; CDR3aa: CASSVETQDTQYF; CDR3nt: TGTGCCAGCAGCGTAGAGACTCAAGATACGCAGTATTTT
j_gene: TRBJ2-1; abundance: .; v_gene: TRBV13; d_gene: TRBD2; len: 21; CDR3aa: CASSSPRRSAGGPTKRDEQFF; CDR3nt: TGTGCCAGCAGCTCCCCACGACGTTCGGCGGGAGGGCCCACGAAGAGAGATGAGCAGTTCTTC
j_gene: TRBJ2-2; abundance: .; v_gene: TRBV19; d_gene: TRBD2; len: 14; CDR3aa: CASRSSGLPGELFF; CDR3nt: TGTGCCAGTAGGTCTAGCGGGCTTCCCGGGGAGCTGTTTTTT
j_gene: TRBJ1-5; abundance: .; v_gene: TRBV6-6; d_gene: TRBD1; len: 14; CDR3aa: CASSYGQGNQPQHF; CDR3nt: TGTGCCAGCAGCTACGGACAGGGCAATCAGCCCCAGCATTTT
j_gene: TRBJ2-2; abundance: once; v_gene: TRBV7-9; d_gene: .; len: 13; CDR3aa: CASSIVNTGELFF; CDR3nt: TGTGCCAGCAGTATCGTAAACACCGGGGAGCTGTTTTTT
j_gene: TRBJ1-2; abundance: .; v_gene: TRBV2; d_gene: .; len: 12; CDR3aa: CASRTGENGYTF; CDR3nt: TGTGCCAGCAGGACGGGAGAAAATGGCTACACCTTC
j_gene: TRBJ2-1; abundance: .; v_gene: TRBV3-1/TRBV3-2; d_gene: .; len: 13; CDR3aa: CASSQGGGGEQFF; CDR3nt: TGTGCCAGCAGCCAGGGCGGAGGAGGCGAGCAGTTCTTC
j_gene: TRBJ2-7; abundance: .; v_gene: TRBV7-2; d_gene: TRBD2; len: 16; CDR3aa: CASSRFASGRSYEQYF; CDR3nt: TGTGCCAGCAGCAGATTTGCTAGCGGGAGATCCTACGAGCAGTACTTC
j_gene: TRBJ2-1; abundance: .; v_gene: TRBV6-5; d_gene: .; len: 13; CDR3aa: CASSLGGPNEQFF; CDR3nt: TGTGCCAGCAGTCTCGGAGGGCCGAATGAGCAGTTCTTC
j_gene: TRBJ1-4; abundance: .; v_gene: TRBV28; d_gene: .; len: 16; CDR3aa: CASSSGTGRGNEKLFF; CDR3nt: TGTGCCAGCAGTTCTGGAACAGGGAGGGGTAATGAAAAACTGTTTTTT
j_gene: TRBJ2-7; abundance: .; v_gene: TRBV28; d_gene: TRBD1; len: 13; CDR3aa: CASTTGQGNEQYF; CDR3nt: TGTGCCAGCACAACGGGACAGGGTAACGAGCAGTACTTC
j_gene: TRBJ1-6; abundance: .; v_gene: TRBV6-1; d_gene: TRBD1; len: 17; CDR3aa: CASSEVGGYVYNSPLHF; CDR3nt: TGTGCCAGCAGTGAAGTAGGGGGCTACGTTTATAATTCACCCCTCCACTTT
j_gene: TRBJ2-7; abundance: once; v_gene: TRBV15; d_gene: TRBD2; len: 14; CDR3aa: CATSRGGGTYEQYF; CDR3nt: TGTGCCACCAGCAGAGGGGGGGGAACCTACGAGCAGTACTTC
j_gene: TRBJ2-1; abundance: .; v_gene: TRBV19; d_gene: TRBD2; len: 14; CDR3aa: CASSSSGSIDEQFF; CDR3nt: TGTGCCAGTAGCAGTAGCGGGAGTATCGATGAGCAGTTCTTC
j_gene: TRBJ1-5; abundance: .; v_gene: TRBV19; d_gene: .; len: 18; CDR3aa: CASSIPLLSGAPGQPQHF; CDR3nt: TGTGCCAGTAGTATTCCCCTATTGTCAGGGGCTCCGGGACAGCCCCAGCATTTT
j_gene: TRBJ1-1; abundance: once; v_gene: TRBV11-2; d_gene: TRBD1; len: 13; CDR3aa: CASSRDRVTEAFF; CDR3nt: TGTGCCAGCAGCCGGGACAGGGTCACTGAAGCTTTCTTT
j_gene: TRBJ1-2; abundance: .; v_gene: TRBV3-1/TRBV3-2; d_gene: TRBD1; len: 16; CDR3aa: CASSQEVQGARNGYTF; CDR3nt: TGTGCCAGCAGCCAAGAAGTACAGGGGGCGCGAAATGGCTACACCTTC
j_gene: TRBJ2-3; abundance: .; v_gene: TRBV3-1/TRBV3-2; d_gene: .; len: 17; CDR3aa: CASSQDAGLRSADTQYF; CDR3nt: TGTGCCAGCAGCCAAGATGCAGGCCTCCGGTCTGCAGATACGCAGTATTTT
j_gene: TRBJ2-3; abundance: .; v_gene: TRBV6-5; d_gene: .; len: 15; CDR3aa: CASSSPQGSTDTQYF; CDR3nt: TGTGCCAGCAGTTCGCCTCAGGGTAGCACAGATACGCAGTATTTT
j_gene: TRBJ2-7; abundance: few; v_gene: TRBV29-1; d_gene: TRBD1; len: 12; CDR3aa: CSVGQGDGEQYF; CDR3nt: TGCAGCGTTGGACAGGGTGACGGCGAGCAGTACTTC
j_gene: TRBJ2-1; abundance: few; v_gene: TRBV27; d_gene: .; len: 14; CDR3aa: CASSPQDRNNEQFF; CDR3nt: TGTGCCAGCAGTCCTCAGGACAGAAACAATGAGCAGTTCTTC
j_gene: TRBJ2-1; abundance: .; v_gene: TRBV14; d_gene: .; len: 15; CDR3aa: CASSPLGGRNNEQFF; CDR3nt: TGTGCCAGCAGCCCCCTGGGGGGGCGAAACAATGAGCAGTTCTTC
j_gene: TRBJ2-3; abundance: .; v_gene: TRBV27; d_gene: .; len: 15; CDR3aa: CASRPSLGITDTQYF; CDR3nt: TGTGCCAGCAGGCCCAGCCTCGGGATCACAGATACGCAGTATTTT
j_gene: TRBJ1-2; abundance: .; v_gene: TRBV7-2; d_gene: TRBD1; len: 15; CDR3aa: CASSLVTGESYGYTF; CDR3nt: TGTGCCAGCAGCTTAGTAACAGGGGAATCCTATGGCTACACCTTC
j_gene: TRBJ2-2; abundance: .; v_gene: TRBV9; d_gene: TRBD2; len: 19; CDR3aa: CASSGGLAGESPITGELFF; CDR3nt: TGTGCCAGCAGCGGGGGACTAGCGGGAGAGAGCCCGATCACCGGGGAGCTGTTTTTT
j_gene: TRBJ2-7; abundance: .; v_gene: TRBV7-2; d_gene: TRBD2; len: 15; CDR3aa: CASSPSRAGAVEQYF; CDR3nt: TGTGCCAGCAGCCCTTCGAGGGCGGGAGCAGTCGAGCAGTACTTC
j_gene: TRBJ2-7; abundance: .; v_gene: TRBV3-1/TRBV3-2; d_gene: TRBD2; len: 15; CDR3aa: CASSLGTSGMDEQYF; CDR3nt: TGTGCCAGCAGCCTCGGGACTAGCGGGATGGACGAGCAGTACTTC
j_gene: TRBJ2-2; abundance: once; v_gene: TRBV6-4; d_gene: TRBD1; len: 15; CDR3aa: CASSDASGGPGELFF; CDR3nt: TGTGCCAGCAGTGACGCTTCAGGGGGACCCGGGGAGCTGTTTTTT
j_gene: TRBJ2-3; abundance: .; v_gene: TRBV12-3/TRBV12-4; d_gene: .; len: 13; CDR3aa: CASSLGSTDTQYF; CDR3nt: TGTGCCAGCAGTTTGGGCAGCACAGATACGCAGTATTTT
j_gene: TRBJ2-3; abundance: .; v_gene: TRBV2; d_gene: TRBD1; len: 15; CDR3aa: CASTEDRAITDTQYF; CDR3nt: TGTGCCAGCACTGAGGACAGGGCCATCACAGATACGCAGTATTTT
j_gene: TRBJ1-4; abundance: .; v_gene: TRBV5-1; d_gene: .; len: 15; CDR3aa: CASRETVATNEKLFF; CDR3nt: TGCGCCAGCAGGGAAACAGTCGCAACTAATGAAAAACTGTTTTTT
j_gene: TRBJ2-7; abundance: few; v_gene: TRBV19; d_gene: TRBD1; len: 16; CDR3aa: CASSPGTGRSSYEQYF; CDR3nt: TGTGCCAGTAGTCCCGGGACAGGGAGAAGCTCCTACGAGCAGTACTTC
j_gene: TRBJ2-1; abundance: .; v_gene: TRBV24-1; d_gene: TRBD2; len: 15; CDR3aa: CATSAEAGVRDEQFF; CDR3nt: TGTGCCACCAGTGCCGAGGCGGGAGTAAGGGATGAGCAGTTCTTC
j_gene: TRBJ2-1; abundance: .; v_gene: TRBV5-6; d_gene: .; len: 17; CDR3aa: CASSKGGGGGYYNEQFF; CDR3nt: TGTGCCAGCAGCAAAGGAGGAGGGGGAGGGTACTACAATGAGCAGTTCTTC
j_gene: TRBJ2-7; abundance: .; v_gene: TRBV3-1/TRBV3-2; d_gene: TRBD2; len: 14; CDR3aa: CASSQVAGPLEQYF; CDR3nt: TGTGCCAGCAGCCAAGTAGCGGGCCCCCTGGAGCAGTACTTC
j_gene: TRBJ2-1; abundance: .; v_gene: TRBV14; d_gene: TRBD2; len: 17; CDR3aa: CASSQGAPSGADNEQFF; CDR3nt: TGTGCCAGCAGCCAAGGAGCCCCTAGCGGGGCCGACAATGAGCAGTTCTTC
j_gene: TRBJ2-7; abundance: .; v_gene: TRBV10-1; d_gene: .; len: 12; CDR3aa: CASSESNYEQYF; CDR3nt: TGCGCCAGCAGTGAATCCAACTACGAGCAGTACTTC
j_gene: TRBJ2-7; abundance: .; v_gene: TRBV6-5; d_gene: .; len: 14; CDR3aa: CASSQSRGSYEQYF; CDR3nt: TGTGCCAGCAGTCAAAGCCGGGGAAGCTACGAGCAGTACTTC
j_gene: TRBJ1-6; abundance: .; v_gene: TRBV7-2; d_gene: .; len: 13; CDR3aa: CASSPGHLTPLHF; CDR3nt: TGTGCCAGCAGCCCGGGACATTTGACACCCCTCCACTTT
j_gene: TRBJ2-2; abundance: .; v_gene: TRBV7-8; d_gene: TRBD2; len: 16; CDR3aa: CASSSRLAGSPGELFF; CDR3nt: TGTGCCAGCAGCTCCCGACTAGCGGGAAGCCCCGGGGAGCTGTTTTTT
j_gene: TRBJ1-2; abundance: .; v_gene: TRBV4-1; d_gene: TRBD1; len: 14; CDR3aa: CASSRPGGFYGYTF; CDR3nt: TGCGCCAGCAGCCGCCCAGGGGGATTCTATGGCTACACCTTC
j_gene: TRBJ2-3; abundance: .; v_gene: TRBV27; d_gene: TRBD2; len: 18; CDR3aa: CASSWRGQRTSGRDTQYF; CDR3nt: TGTGCCAGCAGTTGGAGGGGACAGCGGACTAGCGGGAGAGATACGCAGTATTTT
j_gene: TRBJ1-1; abundance: .; v_gene: TRBV5-1; d_gene: TRBD1; len: 16; CDR3aa: CASSTTTGVVNTEAFF; CDR3nt: TGCGCCAGCAGCACCACGACAGGGGTTGTCAACACTGAAGCTTTCTTT
j_gene: TRBJ1-2; abundance: .; v_gene: TRBV19; d_gene: TRBD1; len: 16; CDR3aa: CASSIQPGQGNYGYTF; CDR3nt: TGTGCCAGTAGTATCCAGCCGGGACAGGGTAACTATGGCTACACCTTC
j_gene: TRBJ2-7; abundance: .; v_gene: TRBV7-2; d_gene: TRBD2; len: 16; CDR3aa: CASSLGILAAEYEQYF; CDR3nt: TGTGCCAGCAGCTTAGGTATCCTAGCGGCGGAATACGAGCAGTACTTC
j_gene: TRBJ2-1; abundance: .; v_gene: TRBV6-2/TRBV6-3; d_gene: TRBD2; len: 19; CDR3aa: CASSSGLAGGPRERLEQFF; CDR3nt: TGTGCCAGCAGTTCGGGACTAGCGGGAGGGCCGAGGGAGAGACTTGAGCAGTTCTTC